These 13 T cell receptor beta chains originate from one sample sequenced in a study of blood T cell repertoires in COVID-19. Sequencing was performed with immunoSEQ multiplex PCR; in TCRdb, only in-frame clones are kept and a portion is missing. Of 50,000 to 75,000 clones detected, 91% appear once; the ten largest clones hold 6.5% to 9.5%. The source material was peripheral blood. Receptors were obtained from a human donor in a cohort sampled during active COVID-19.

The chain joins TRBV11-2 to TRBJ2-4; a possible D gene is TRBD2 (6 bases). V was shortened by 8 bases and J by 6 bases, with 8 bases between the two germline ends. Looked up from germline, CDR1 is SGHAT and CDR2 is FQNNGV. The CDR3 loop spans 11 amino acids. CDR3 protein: CASGTVNIQYF. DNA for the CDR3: TGTGCCAGCGGGACTGTAAACATTCAGTACTTC.

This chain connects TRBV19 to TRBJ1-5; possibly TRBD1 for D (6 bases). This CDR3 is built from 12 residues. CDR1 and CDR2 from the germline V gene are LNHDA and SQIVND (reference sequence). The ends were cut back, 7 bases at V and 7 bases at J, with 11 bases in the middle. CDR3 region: CASTQGLQPQHF. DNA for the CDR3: TGTGCCAGTACCCAGGGGCTGCAGCCCCAGCATTTT.

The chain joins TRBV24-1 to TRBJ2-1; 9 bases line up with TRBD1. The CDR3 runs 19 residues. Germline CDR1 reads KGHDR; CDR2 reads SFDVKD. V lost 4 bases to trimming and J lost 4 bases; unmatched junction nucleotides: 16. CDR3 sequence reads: CATSESGTGREYGYNEQFF. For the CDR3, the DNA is TGTGCCACCAGTGAGTCCGGGACAGGGAGAGAGTATGGGTACAATGAGCAGTTCTTC.

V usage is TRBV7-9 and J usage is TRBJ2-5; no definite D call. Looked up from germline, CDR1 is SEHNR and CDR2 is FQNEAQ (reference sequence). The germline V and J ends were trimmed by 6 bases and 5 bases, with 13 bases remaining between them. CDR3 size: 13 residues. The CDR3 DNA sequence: TGTGCCAGCAGGGGCTACCTCCTTGAGACCCAGTACTTC. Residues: CASRGYLLETQYF.

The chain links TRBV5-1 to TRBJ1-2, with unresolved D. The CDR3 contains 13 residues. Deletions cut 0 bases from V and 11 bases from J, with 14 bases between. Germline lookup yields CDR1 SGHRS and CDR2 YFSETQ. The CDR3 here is CASSLVESGRYTF. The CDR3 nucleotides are TGCGCCAGCAGCTTGGTGGAATCAGGCCGATACACCTTC.

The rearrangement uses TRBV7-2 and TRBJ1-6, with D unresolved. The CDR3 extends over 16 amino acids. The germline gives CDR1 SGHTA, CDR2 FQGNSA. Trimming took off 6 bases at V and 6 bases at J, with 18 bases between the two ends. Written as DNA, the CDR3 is TGTGCCAGCAGTCGTTTCGCCGGGAGTACTAATTCACCCCTCCACTTT. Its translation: CASSRFAGSTNSPLHF. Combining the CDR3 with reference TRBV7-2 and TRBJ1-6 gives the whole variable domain GAGVSQSPSNKVTEKGKDVELRCDPISGHTALYWYRQSLGQGLEFLIYFQGNSAPDKSGLPSDRFSAERTGGSVSTLTIQRTQQEDSAVYLCASSRFAGSTNSPLHFGNGTRLTVT.

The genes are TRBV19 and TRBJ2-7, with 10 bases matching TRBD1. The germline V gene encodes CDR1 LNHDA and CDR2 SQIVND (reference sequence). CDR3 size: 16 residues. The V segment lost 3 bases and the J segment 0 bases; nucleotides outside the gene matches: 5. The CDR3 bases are TGTGCCAGTAGTATTGAGTGGACAGGGGGCTCCTACGAGCAGTACTTC. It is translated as CASSIEWTGGSYEQYF.

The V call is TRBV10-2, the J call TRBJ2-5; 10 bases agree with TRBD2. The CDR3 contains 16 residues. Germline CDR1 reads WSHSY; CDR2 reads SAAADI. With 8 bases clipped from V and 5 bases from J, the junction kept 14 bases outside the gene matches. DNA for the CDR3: TGCGCCAGCCAGTTATCAGTAGCGGGAGGACGGGAGACCCAGTACTTC. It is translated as CASQLSVAGGRETQYF.

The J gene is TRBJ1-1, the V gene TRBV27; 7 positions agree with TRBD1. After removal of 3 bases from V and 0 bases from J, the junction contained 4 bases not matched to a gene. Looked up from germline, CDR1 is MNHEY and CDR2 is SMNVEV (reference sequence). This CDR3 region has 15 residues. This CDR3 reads CASSFRQGMNTEAFF. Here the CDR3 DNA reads TGTGCCAGCAGTTTCCGACAGGGAATGAACACTGAAGCTTTCTTT.

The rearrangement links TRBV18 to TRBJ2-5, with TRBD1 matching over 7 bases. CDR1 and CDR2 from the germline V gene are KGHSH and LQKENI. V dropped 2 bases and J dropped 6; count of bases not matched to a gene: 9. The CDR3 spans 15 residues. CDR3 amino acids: CASSPGSTGKKTQYF. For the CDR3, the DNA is TGTGCCAGCTCACCAGGGTCGACAGGGAAGAAGACCCAGTACTTC.

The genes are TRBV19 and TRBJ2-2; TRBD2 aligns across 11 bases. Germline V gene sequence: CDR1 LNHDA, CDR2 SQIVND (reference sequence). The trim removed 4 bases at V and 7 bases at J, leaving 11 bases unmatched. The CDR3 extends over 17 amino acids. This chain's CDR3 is CASSTSTSGRGGGELFF. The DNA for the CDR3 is TGTGCCAGTAGTACCTCCACTAGCGGGAGAGGAGGCGGGGAGCTGTTTTTT.

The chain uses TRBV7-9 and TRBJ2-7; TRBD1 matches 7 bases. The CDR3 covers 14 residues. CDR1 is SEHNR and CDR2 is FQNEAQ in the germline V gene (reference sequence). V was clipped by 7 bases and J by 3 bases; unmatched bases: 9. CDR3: CASKAWTGLYEQYF. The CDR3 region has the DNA TGTGCCAGCAAGGCTTGGACAGGCCTCTACGAGCAGTACTTC.

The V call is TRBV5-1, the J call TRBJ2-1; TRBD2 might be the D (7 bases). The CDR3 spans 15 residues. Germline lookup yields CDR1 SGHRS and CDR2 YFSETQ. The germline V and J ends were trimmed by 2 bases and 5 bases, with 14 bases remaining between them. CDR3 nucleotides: TGCGCCAGCAGCTTAAAACGGGGGGCCAACAATGAGCAGTTCTTC. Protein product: CASSLKRGANNEQFF.